These 17 T cell receptor beta chains share one sample of origin, sequenced in a study of T cell responses to AZD1222 COVID-19 vaccine. This table comes from immunoSEQ multiplex PCR, and its TCRdb copy is limited to in-frame clones, with some not included. In the table there are more than 150,000 clones, around 90% of which are singletons. Material: peripheral blood, obtained on day 0 of AZD1222 vaccination. Receptors originate from an adult in good health.

This clone was found once. The chain combines TRBV11-2 with TRBJ1-6, with 7 positions matching TRBD1. Germline CDR1 and CDR2: SGHAT and FQNNGV. V trimming: 4 bases; J trimming: 5 bases; junction bases outside the gene matches: 2. This CDR3 is built from 14 residues. CDR3 coding DNA: TGTGCCAGCAGCTGGGACAGTGATAATTCACCCCTCCACTTT. It is translated as CASSWDSDNSPLHF.

This clone was detected once. J is TRBJ2-1 and V is TRBV4-2, with 14 bases lining up with TRBD2. This CDR3 spans 16 amino acids. Unmatched junction bases numbered 6, after V lost 5 bases and J lost 6 bases. Per the germline V gene, CDR1 is LGHNA and CDR2 is YNFKEQ. CDR3 region: CASSLGLAGAGNEQFF. CDR3 sequence (DNA): TGTGCCAGCAGCTTGGGACTAGCGGGGGCAGGCAATGAGCAGTTCTTC.

The rearrangement joins TRBV6-6 to TRBJ1-1; the D is unclear. Trimming removed 8 bases from V and 5 bases from J, with 18 bases in between. CDR3 length equals 14 residues. Germline V gene lookup returns CDR1 MNHNY and CDR2 SVGAGI (reference sequence). The CDR3 nucleotides read TGTGCCAGCCTTGTCGGGCAGGTTATTACTGAAGCTTTCTTT. Amino acid sequence: CASLVGQVITEAFF.

V is TRBV7-9 and J is TRBJ1-2; TRBD1 matches 7 bases. The V and J ends lost 1 base and 1 base, in that order; junction bases with no gene match: 9. This CDR3 contains 17 residues. Germline V gene lookup returns CDR1 SEHNR and CDR2 FQNEAQ (reference sequence). CDR3: CASSLVRGANDNYGYTF. The CDR3 DNA is TGTGCCAGCAGCTTAGTCAGGGGGGCTAACGATAACTATGGCTACACCTTC.

The genes are TRBV7-2 and TRBJ2-2; D may correspond to TRBD1 or TRBD2 (5 bases each). Germline V lookup: CDR1 SGHTA, CDR2 FQGNSA. Trimming took 0 bases from V and 5 from J, leaving 10 bases between them. The CDR3 loop spans 15 amino acids. The CDR3 loop is CASSLAGVRTGELFF. The CDR3 DNA reads TGTGCCAGCAGCTTAGCGGGGGTTAGGACCGGGGAGCTGTTTTTT. The full variable domain, its missing parts supplied by reference TRBV7-2 and TRBJ2-2, is GAGVSQSPSNKVTEKGKDVELRCDPISGHTALYWYRQSLGQGLEFLIYFQGNSAPDKSGLPSDRFSAERTGGSVSTLTIQRTQQEDSAVYLCASSLAGVRTGELFFGEGSRLTVL.

The V and J genes are TRBV18 and TRBJ2-7; no clear D. CDR3 length equals 13 residues. Germline CDR1 is KGHSH and CDR2 is LQKENI. V lost 0 bases and J lost 7, with 10 bases in between. The CDR3 nucleotides read TGTGCCAGCTCACCACCAGGGTTGGAAGAGCAGTACTTC. Translated: CASSPPGLEEQYF.

V gene TRBV19 combines with J gene TRBJ1-5; TRBD1 is a possible D gene (6 bases). Germline values: CDR1 LNHDA, CDR2 SQIVND (reference sequence). Trimming pared 9 bases from V and 2 bases from J, leaving 14 bases between. This CDR3 has 14 residues. Here the CDR3 DNA reads TGTGCCAGCTCCGGACAGTGGGGCAATCAGCCCCAGCATTTT. It codes for CASSGQWGNQPQHF.

The chain combines TRBV19 with TRBJ1-1; no definite D call. Between the trimmed V and J ends, which lost 7 bases and 2 bases, there was a span of 20 bases. The CDR3 is made up of 16 amino acids. Germline V lookup: CDR1 LNHDA, CDR2 SQIVND (reference sequence). CDR3 DNA sequence: TGTGCCAGTACCCTAAGGTGGCAGCCTTACAACACTGAAGCTTTCTTT. Protein: CASTLRWQPYNTEAFF.

This rearrangement joins TRBV2 to TRBJ1-1, with D tentatively TRBD1 (6 bases). This CDR3 region has 12 residues. Germline lookup yields CDR1 SNHLY and CDR2 FYNNEI. Trimming removed 6 bases from V and 2 bases from J, with 7 bases in between. The CDR3 protein is CASRDSNTEAFF. The CDR3 region has the DNA TGTGCCAGCAGGGACAGTAACACTGAAGCTTTCTTT. The full variable domain, its missing parts supplied by reference TRBV2 and TRBJ1-1, is EPEVTQTPSHQVTQMGQEVILRCVPISNHLYFYWYRQILGQKVEFLVSFYNNEISEKSEIFDDQFSVERPDGSNFTLKIRSTKLEDSAMYFCASRDSNTEAFFGQGTRLTVV.

The chain links TRBV25-1 to TRBJ2-6; D is unresolved. The CDR3 runs to 13 residues. Trimming removed 7 bases from V and 2 bases from J, with 6 bases in between. Germline-derived CDR1 and CDR2 are MGHDK and SYGVNS. This CDR3 reads CASTLAGANVLTF. The CDR3 coding sequence is TGTGCCAGCACCCTCGCTGGGGCCAACGTCCTGACTTTC. The variable domain in full, completed from reference TRBV25-1 and TRBJ2-6, reads EADIYQTPRYLVIGTGKKITLECSQTMGHDKMYWYQQDPGMELHLIHYSYGVNSTEKGDLSSESTVSRIRTEHFPLTLESARPSHTSQYLCASTLAGANVLTFGAGSRLTVL.

The chain combines TRBV10-1 with TRBJ2-7; D is possibly TRBD1 (6 bases). The germline CDR1 and CDR2 sequences are WNHNN and SYGVQD (reference sequence). V lost 5 bases, J lost 3 bases, and 14 bases lay in between. This CDR3 contains 14 residues. The CDR3 loop is CASSHRDRYYEQYF. The CDR3 DNA sequence: TGCGCCAGCAGTCACAGGGACCGATACTACGAGCAGTACTTC.

CDR3 DNA: TGTGCCAGCAGCGTAGAGGAGGGGCCGCCGGGTGAAACGCAGTATTTT. It specifies CASSVEEGPPGETQYF. The gene calls are TRBV9 and TRBJ2-3; the D gene is possibly TRBD2 (6 bases). Trimming shortened V by 0 bases and J by 9 bases, and 20 bases separated the two germline ends. Germline V lookup: CDR1 SGDLS, CDR2 YYNGEE. This CDR3 region has 16 residues.

The V call is TRBV10-3, the J call TRBJ1-6; 7 nucleotides agree with TRBD1. The V gene end was trimmed by 9 bases and the J gene end by 5 bases; junction bases not matched to a gene: 10. Germline V CDR1 and CDR2: ENHRY, SYGVKD. The CDR3 extends over 15 amino acids. The CDR3 region is CAIALGDSNNSPLHF. CDR3 in DNA: TGTGCCATTGCACTAGGGGACAGTAATAATTCACCCCTCCACTTT.

This chain uses TRBV7-9 with TRBJ1-2, with D possibly TRBD1 on 5 matching bases. This CDR3 has 13 residues. Germline V CDR1 and CDR2: SEHNR, FQNEAQ (reference sequence). V was clipped by 4 bases and J by 4 bases, with 10 bases between them. The DNA of the CDR3 is TGTGCCAGCAGCTCAGGAGGGACCTATGGCTACACCTTC. This sequence encodes CASSSGGTYGYTF.

This clone was seen a few times. This sequence joins TRBV27 and TRBJ1-2; no clear D gene. Between the trimmed V and J ends, which lost 1 base and 4 bases, there was a span of 16 bases. The CDR3 has 16 residues. The V gene's germline CDR1 is MNHEY and CDR2 SMNVEV (reference sequence). CDR3 coding DNA: TGTGCCAGCAGTTTATACAAGCAGGCCACGAGCTATGGCTACACCTTC. Amino acids: CASSLYKQATSYGYTF.

The V gene is TRBV7-9, the J gene TRBJ1-4, with 10 bases identical to TRBD1. The CDR3 spans 14 residues. V lost 4 bases and J lost 6; bases outside the gene matches: 2. Looked up from germline, CDR1 is SEHNR and CDR2 is FQNEAQ (reference sequence). The CDR3 DNA is TGTGCCAGCAGCTCGGGACAGGGGTATGAAAAACTGTTTTTT. It codes for CASSSGQGYEKLFF.

This chain joins TRBV6-1 and TRBJ2-7; the match to TRBD1 covers 8 bases. The CDR3 is 15 amino acids. Germline loops: CDR1 MNHNS, CDR2 SASEGT. V trimming: 3 bases; J trimming: 2 bases; junction bases outside the gene matches: 6. CDR3 nucleotides: TGTGCCAGCAGTGAGCTACAGGGGGTCACCTACGAGCAGTACTTC. Its protein is CASSELQGVTYEQYF.